Listed below are T cell receptor beta chains from one sample, sequenced in a study of shared clonotypes between healthy human individuals. Generated by immunoSEQ multiplex PCR, the TCRdb table keeps only in-frame clones and is missing some. The table has more than 2,000,000 clones, just over 90% seen once; the top ten hold about 0.13%. Sequenced: naive CD4+ T cells sorted from blood. These receptor sequences come from a man aged 18 to 29 in good health. Each CDR3 is given with its conserved first and last residue. The order of the fields is J gene, V gene, D gene, clone size, CDR3 length, CDR3 protein, CDR3 DNA. D genes are given only for firm matches. Some rows mark clone size as missing; the rest say once, few, many or name a class of expanded clone.

J gene: TRBJ2-7; V gene: TRBV2; D gene: .; clone size: .; CDR3 length: 13; CDR3 protein: CASSPPESYEQYF; CDR3 DNA: TGTGCCAGCAGTCCGCCGGAATCCTACGAGCAGTACTTC
J gene: TRBJ1-2; V gene: TRBV27; D gene: .; clone size: .; CDR3 length: 13; CDR3 protein: CASWGRAGYGYTF; CDR3 DNA: TGTGCCAGTTGGGGGAGGGCGGGCTATGGCTACACCTTC
J gene: TRBJ2-1; V gene: TRBV29-1; D gene: TRBD2; clone size: once; CDR3 length: 13; CDR3 protein: CSFSGLAVGEQFF; CDR3 DNA: TGCAGCTTTTCGGGACTAGCGGTGGGTGAGCAGTTCTTC
J gene: TRBJ2-7; V gene: TRBV6-4; D gene: TRBD1; clone size: .; CDR3 length: 18; CDR3 protein: CASIGAARQGWSGYEQYF; CDR3 DNA: TGTGCCAGCATAGGCGCGGCTCGACAGGGATGGTCGGGCTACGAGCAGTACTTC
J gene: TRBJ2-7; V gene: TRBV7-9; D gene: .; clone size: .; CDR3 length: 15; CDR3 protein: CASSLAGTPSYEQYF; CDR3 DNA: TGTGCCAGCAGCTTAGCGGGGACACCTTCATACGAGCAGTACTTC
J gene: TRBJ1-1; V gene: TRBV25-1; D gene: .; clone size: few; CDR3 length: 11; CDR3 protein: CASSGNTEAFF; CDR3 DNA: TGTGCCAGCAGTGGCAACACTGAAGCTTTCTTT
J gene: TRBJ1-6; V gene: TRBV9; D gene: .; clone size: .; CDR3 length: 15; CDR3 protein: CASSVESSYNSPLHF; CDR3 DNA: TGTGCCAGCAGCGTAGAGAGCTCCTATAATTCACCCCTCCACTTT
J gene: TRBJ1-1; V gene: TRBV15; D gene: .; clone size: .; CDR3 length: 13; CDR3 protein: CATSRERDRQAFF; CDR3 DNA: TGTGCCACCAGCAGAGAGCGGGACCGGCAAGCTTTCTTT
J gene: TRBJ1-1; V gene: TRBV10-3; D gene: TRBD1; clone size: .; CDR3 length: 14; CDR3 protein: CAISPRQGGTEAFF; CDR3 DNA: TGTGCCATCAGCCCTCGACAGGGTGGAACTGAAGCTTTCTTT
J gene: TRBJ1-5; V gene: TRBV7-2; D gene: .; clone size: .; CDR3 length: 14; CDR3 protein: CASSLDRVDQPQHF; CDR3 DNA: TGTGCCAGCAGCTTAGACAGGGTTGATCAGCCCCAGCATTTT
J gene: TRBJ1-4; V gene: TRBV6-5; D gene: .; clone size: .; CDR3 length: 15; CDR3 protein: CASHPRGGTNEKLFF; CDR3 DNA: TGTGCCAGCCACCCAAGGGGGGGGACTAATGAAAAACTGTTTTTT
J gene: TRBJ1-5; V gene: TRBV2; D gene: .; clone size: once; CDR3 length: 14; CDR3 protein: CASSPEGPNQPQHF; CDR3 DNA: TGTGCCAGCAGCCCCGAAGGACCCAATCAGCCCCAGCATTTT
J gene: TRBJ1-2; V gene: TRBV29-1; D gene: TRBD1; clone size: once; CDR3 length: 11; CDR3 protein: CSVAQGVGYTF; CDR3 DNA: TGCAGCGTTGCACAGGGGGTAGGCTACACCTTC
J gene: TRBJ1-1; V gene: TRBV28; D gene: .; clone size: .; CDR3 length: 15; CDR3 protein: CASPPGRVVNTEAFF; CDR3 DNA: TGTGCCAGCCCGCCTGGGCGGGTGGTGAACACTGAAGCTTTCTTT
J gene: TRBJ2-3; V gene: TRBV27; D gene: TRBD2; clone size: .; CDR3 length: 15; CDR3 protein: CASSLGGSSTDTQYF; CDR3 DNA: TGTGCCAGCAGTTTGGGGGGGTCTAGCACAGATACGCAGTATTTT
J gene: TRBJ1-2; V gene: TRBV27; D gene: .; clone size: .; CDR3 length: 14; CDR3 protein: CASSYRQTNYGYTF; CDR3 DNA: TGTGCCAGCAGCTACAGACAGACAAACTATGGCTACACCTTC
J gene: TRBJ2-7; V gene: TRBV7-8; D gene: TRBD1; clone size: .; CDR3 length: 15; CDR3 protein: CASRYQQGASYEQYF; CDR3 DNA: TGTGCCAGCAGATACCAACAGGGGGCTTCATACGAGCAGTACTTC
J gene: TRBJ2-1; V gene: TRBV9; D gene: TRBD2; clone size: .; CDR3 length: 20; CDR3 protein: CASSADPGTSGRASYNEQFF; CDR3 DNA: TGTGCCAGCAGCGCCGACCCCGGGACTAGCGGGAGGGCCTCCTACAATGAGCAGTTCTTC
J gene: TRBJ2-5; V gene: TRBV7-2; D gene: TRBD2; clone size: .; CDR3 length: 14; CDR3 protein: CASSMRAGLETQYF; CDR3 DNA: TGTGCCAGCAGCATGAGAGCGGGGTTAGAGACCCAGTACTTC
J gene: TRBJ1-4; V gene: TRBV18; D gene: .; clone size: .; CDR3 length: 15; CDR3 protein: CASSETATNNEKLFF; CDR3 DNA: TGTGCCAGCTCAGAGACCGCTACTAATAATGAAAAACTGTTTTTT
J gene: TRBJ2-5; V gene: TRBV6-6; D gene: TRBD1; clone size: .; CDR3 length: 15; CDR3 protein: CASTRWTGGGETQYF; CDR3 DNA: TGTGCCAGCACGCGGTGGACAGGGGGCGGGGAGACCCAGTACTTC
J gene: TRBJ1-3; V gene: TRBV6-6; D gene: .; clone size: .; CDR3 length: 13; CDR3 protein: CASRQSSGNTIYF; CDR3 DNA: TGTGCCAGCAGACAGAGCTCTGGAAACACCATATATTTT
J gene: TRBJ2-1; V gene: TRBV21-1; D gene: .; clone size: .; CDR3 length: 16; CDR3 protein: CASKPTTDCSYNEQFF; CDR3 DNA: TGTGCCAGCAAACCCACTACGGACTGCTCCTACAATGAGCAGTTCTTC
J gene: TRBJ2-3; V gene: TRBV7-2; D gene: TRBD2; clone size: .; CDR3 length: 15; CDR3 protein: CASSPGTSVGDTQYF; CDR3 DNA: TGTGCCAGCAGCCCTGGGACTAGCGTGGGAGATACGCAGTATTTT
J gene: TRBJ1-1; V gene: TRBV25-1; D gene: .; clone size: .; CDR3 length: 14; CDR3 protein: CASSLGGLNTEAFF; CDR3 DNA: TGTGCCAGCTCCCTAGGGGGGTTGAACACTGAAGCTTTCTTT
J gene: TRBJ1-3; V gene: TRBV4-1; D gene: .; clone size: .; CDR3 length: 16; CDR3 protein: CASSQGGTISGNTIYF; CDR3 DNA: TGCGCCAGCAGCCAAGGGGGGACAATCTCTGGAAACACCATATATTTT
J gene: TRBJ2-7; V gene: TRBV4-3; D gene: .; clone size: .; CDR3 length: 15; CDR3 protein: CASSQDRGRTYEQYF; CDR3 DNA: TGCGCCAGCAGCCAAGATCGAGGCAGGACATACGAGCAGTACTTC
J gene: TRBJ1-1; V gene: TRBV30; D gene: .; clone size: .; CDR3 length: 14; CDR3 protein: CAWSLQGVNTEAFF; CDR3 DNA: TGTGCCTGGAGCTTACAGGGTGTAAACACTGAAGCTTTCTTT